One and the same sample provided the 9 T cell receptor beta chains below, sequenced in a study of T cell repertoires in ileal Crohn's disease. The sample's time point: inflamed ileum from the surgical specimen. Measured with immunoSEQ multiplex PCR; TCRdb has only the in-frame clones, and not every one. The data show about 14,000 clones, around 85% seen once. Material: ileal tissue. All receptors come from an adult with Crohn's disease.

The chain has TRBV7-9 and TRBJ2-2; D is unresolved. Germline-derived CDR1 and CDR2 are SEHNR and FQNEAQ (reference sequence). V gave up 5 bases and J gave up 7 bases, with 20 bases separating them. The CDR3 totals 16 residues. The CDR3 DNA reads as TGTGCCAGCAGCCCCCGTCCCGATGTTAGGGACGGGGAGCTGTTTTTT. Translation gives CASSPRPDVRDGELFF.

The V and J genes are TRBV29-1 and TRBJ2-5, with a weak D call TRBD1 (5 bases). The CDR3 is made up of 11 amino acids. The V and J ends lost 4 bases and 5 bases respectively, with 8 bases between them. CDR1 and CDR2 (germline): SQVTM, ANQGSEA. CDR3 nucleotides: TGCAGCGTTGTTAAGGGGGAGACCCAGTACTTC. Protein sequence: CSVVKGETQYF.

To note about this clone: Distinct nucleotide sequences in the sample also encode this CDR3. The DNA for the CDR3 is TGTGCCAGCAGTTATACGGGGAGCTCCTATAATTCACCCCTCCACTTT. Translated: CASSYTGSSYNSPLHF. The rearrangement links TRBV6-6 to TRBJ1-6, with D unresolved. The CDR3 has 16 amino acids. V dropped 3 bases and J dropped 0 bases, with 9 bases sitting between them. Germline V lookup: CDR1 MNHNY, CDR2 SVGAGI (reference sequence).

J is TRBJ2-2 and V is TRBV4-1, with a possible D match to TRBD2 (6 bases). Germline CDR1 MGHRA, CDR2 YSYEKL. Trimming pared 11 bases from V and 7 bases from J, leaving 20 bases between. This CDR3 contains 14 residues. Here the CDR3 DNA reads TGCGCCTCTAGGAGGGCAGGGTACATCGGGGAGCTGTTTTTT. It encodes CASRRAGYIGELFF.

The chain employs TRBV5-6 and TRBJ1-2, with D maybe TRBD1 (5 bases). The CDR3 is 11 residues long. V lost 4 bases and J 8 bases, leaving 9 bases between the germline ends. CDR1 and CDR2 from the germline V gene are SGHDT and YYEEEE. As DNA, the CDR3 is TGTGCCAGCAGCCGCTGGGGGGGCTACACCTTC. This gives the protein CASSRWGGYTF.

The chain combines TRBV5-1 with TRBJ2-3; unclear D gene. The germline V gene encodes CDR1 SGHRS and CDR2 YFSETQ. Trimming cost V 2 bases and J 2 bases, with 6 bases left between them. This CDR3 has 13 residues. The CDR3 coding sequence is TGCGCCAGCAGCTTCCCAGCCACAGATACGCAGTATTTT. Encoded protein: CASSFPATDTQYF.

The chain uses TRBV11-2 and TRBJ2-7; 8 bases agree with TRBD2. The germline CDR1 and CDR2 sequences are SGHAT and FQNNGV. CDR3 length equals 15 residues. After removal of 0 bases from V and 2 bases from J, the junction contained 3 bases not matched to a gene. The CDR3 DNA follows: TGTGCCAGCAGCTTAGAGGCGGGGGGCGCCTACGAGCAGTACTTC. Amino acids: CASSLEAGGAYEQYF.

V is TRBV7-9 and J is TRBJ1-2; a possible D gene is TRBD1 (5 bases). This CDR3 has 14 amino acids. Germline CDR1 SEHNR, CDR2 FQNEAQ (reference sequence). V was shortened by 1 base and J by 4 bases, with 10 bases between the two germline ends. Here the CDR3 reads CASSLVQGVYGYTF. The CDR3 region has the DNA TGTGCCAGCAGCTTAGTGCAGGGTGTCTATGGCTACACCTTC.

CDR3 protein: CASNLGSGNTIYF. DNA of the CDR3: TGTGCCAGCAATTTGGGTTCTGGAAACACCATATATTTT. The rearrangement uses TRBV9 and TRBJ1-3; D remains ambiguous. CDR3 length: 13 residues. V lost 6 bases and J lost 1, with 8 bases in between. The germline V gene encodes CDR1 SGDLS and CDR2 YYNGEE.